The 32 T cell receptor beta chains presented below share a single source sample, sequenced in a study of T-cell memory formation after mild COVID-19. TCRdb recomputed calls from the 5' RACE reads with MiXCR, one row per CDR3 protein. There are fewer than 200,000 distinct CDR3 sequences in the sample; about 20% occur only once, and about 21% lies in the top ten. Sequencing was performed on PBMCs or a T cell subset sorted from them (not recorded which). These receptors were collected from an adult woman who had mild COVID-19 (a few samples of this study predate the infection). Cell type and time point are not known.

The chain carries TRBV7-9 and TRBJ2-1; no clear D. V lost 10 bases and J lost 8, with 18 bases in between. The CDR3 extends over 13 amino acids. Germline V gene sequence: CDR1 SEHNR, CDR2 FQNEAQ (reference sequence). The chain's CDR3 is CATSKDWDYEQFF. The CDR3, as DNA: TGTGCCACGAGTAAGGATTGGGATTATGAGCAGTTCTTC.

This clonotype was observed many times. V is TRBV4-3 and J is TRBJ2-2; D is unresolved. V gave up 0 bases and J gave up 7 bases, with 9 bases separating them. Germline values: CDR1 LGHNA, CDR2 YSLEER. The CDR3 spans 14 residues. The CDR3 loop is CASSQDWAYGELFF. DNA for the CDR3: TGCGCCAGCAGCCAAGATTGGGCCTACGGGGAGCTGTTTTTT.

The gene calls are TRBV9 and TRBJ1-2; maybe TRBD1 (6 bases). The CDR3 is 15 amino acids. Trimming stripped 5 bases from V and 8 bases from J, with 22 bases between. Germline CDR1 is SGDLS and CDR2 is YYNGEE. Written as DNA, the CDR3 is TGTGCCAGCAGTACGAACCAAGGACAGCTTGAAGGCTACACCTTC. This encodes CASSTNQGQLEGYTF. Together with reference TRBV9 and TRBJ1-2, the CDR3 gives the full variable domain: DSGVTQTPKHLITATGQRVTLRCSPRSGDLSVYWYQQSLDQGLQFLIQYYNGEERAKGNILERFSAQQFPDLHSELNLSSLELGDSALYFCASSTNQGQLEGYTFGSGTRLTVV.

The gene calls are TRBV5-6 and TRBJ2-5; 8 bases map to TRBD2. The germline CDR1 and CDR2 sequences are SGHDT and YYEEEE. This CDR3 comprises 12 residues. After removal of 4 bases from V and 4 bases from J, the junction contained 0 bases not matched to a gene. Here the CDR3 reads CASSRGGETQYF. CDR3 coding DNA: TGTGCCAGCAGCCGGGGGGGAGAGACCCAGTACTTC. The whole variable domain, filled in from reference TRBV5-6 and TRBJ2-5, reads DAGVTQSPTHLIKTRGQQVTLRCSPKSGHDTVSWYQQALGQGPQFIFQYYEEEERQRGNFPDRFSGHQFPNYSSELNVNALLLGDSALYLCASSRGGETQYFGPGTRLLVL.

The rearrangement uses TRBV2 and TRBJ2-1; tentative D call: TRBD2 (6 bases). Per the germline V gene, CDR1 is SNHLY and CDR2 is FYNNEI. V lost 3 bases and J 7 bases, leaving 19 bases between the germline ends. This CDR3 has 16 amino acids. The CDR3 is CASSDPPGDSSNEQFF. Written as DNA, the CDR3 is TGTGCCAGCAGTGATCCCCCCGGGGACTCCTCTAATGAGCAGTTCTTC.

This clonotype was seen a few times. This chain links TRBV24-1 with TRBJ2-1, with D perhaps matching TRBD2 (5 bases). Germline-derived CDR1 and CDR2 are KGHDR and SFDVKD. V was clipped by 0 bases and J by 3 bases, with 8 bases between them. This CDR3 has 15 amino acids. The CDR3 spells CATSDLLGGYNEQFF. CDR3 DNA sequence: TGTGCCACCAGTGATTTGCTTGGAGGCTACAATGAGCAGTTCTTC.

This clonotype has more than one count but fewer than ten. CDR3 residues: CASSLGDIGNTIYF. The CDR3 nucleotides read TGTGCCAGCAGCTTGGGGGATATTGGAAACACCATATATTTT. The rearrangement links TRBV5-6 to TRBJ1-3; D is unclear. The CDR3 covers 14 residues. Trimming left V 0 bases short and J 3 bases short, with 7 bases between. Per the germline V gene, CDR1 is SGHDT and CDR2 is YYEEEE.

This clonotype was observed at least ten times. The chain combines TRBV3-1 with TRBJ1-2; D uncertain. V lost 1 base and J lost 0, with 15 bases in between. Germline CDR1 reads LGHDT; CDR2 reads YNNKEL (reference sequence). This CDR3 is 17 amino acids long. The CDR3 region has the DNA TGTGCCAGCAGCCAAGGGGTCAGAAGGCCCGCTAACTATGGCTACACCTTC. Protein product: CASSQGVRRPANYGYTF.

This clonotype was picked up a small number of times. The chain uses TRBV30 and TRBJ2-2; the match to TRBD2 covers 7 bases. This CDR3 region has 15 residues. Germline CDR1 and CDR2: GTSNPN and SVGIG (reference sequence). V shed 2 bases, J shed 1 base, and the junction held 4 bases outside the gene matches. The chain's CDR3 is CAWSIGLVNTGELFF. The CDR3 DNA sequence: TGTGCCTGGAGTATCGGACTAGTGAACACCGGGGAGCTGTTTTTT. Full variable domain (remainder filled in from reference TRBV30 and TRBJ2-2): SQTIHQWPATLVQPVGSPLSLECTVEGTSNPNLYWYRQAAGRGLQLLFYSVGIGQISSEVPQNLSASRPQDRQFILSSKKLLLSDSGFYLCAWSIGLVNTGELFFGEGSRLTVL.

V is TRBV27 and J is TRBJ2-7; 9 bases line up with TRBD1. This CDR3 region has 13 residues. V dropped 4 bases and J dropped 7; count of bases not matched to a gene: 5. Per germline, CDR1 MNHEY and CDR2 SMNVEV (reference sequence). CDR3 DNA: TGTGCCAGCAGTTGGGACAGGGCTCGTGAGCAGTACTTC. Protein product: CASSWDRAREQYF.

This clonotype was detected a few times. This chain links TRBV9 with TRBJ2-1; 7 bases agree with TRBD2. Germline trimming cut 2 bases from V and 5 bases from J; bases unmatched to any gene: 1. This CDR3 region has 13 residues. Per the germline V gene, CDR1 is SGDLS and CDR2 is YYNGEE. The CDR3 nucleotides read TGTGCCAGCAGCGTTGGGGGGGACAATGAGCAGTTCTTC. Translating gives CASSVGGDNEQFF.

The CDR3 DNA sequence: TGCAGTGCTAGAGATATCACATCTGGGAATGAAAAACTGTTTTTT. This codes for CSARDITSGNEKLFF. The V and J genes are TRBV20-1 and TRBJ1-4, with D hard to call. Germline-derived CDR1 and CDR2 are DFQATT and SNEGSKA (reference sequence). There are 15 residues in the CDR3. V was trimmed by 0 bases and J by 5 bases, leaving 13 bases between them.

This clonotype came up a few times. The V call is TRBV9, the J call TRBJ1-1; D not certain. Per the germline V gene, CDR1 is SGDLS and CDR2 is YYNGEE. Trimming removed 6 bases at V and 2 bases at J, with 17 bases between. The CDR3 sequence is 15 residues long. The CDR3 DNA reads TGTGCCAGCACGCTCGGGTCGTGGGGAAACACTGAAGCTTTCTTT. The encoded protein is CASTLGSWGNTEAFF.

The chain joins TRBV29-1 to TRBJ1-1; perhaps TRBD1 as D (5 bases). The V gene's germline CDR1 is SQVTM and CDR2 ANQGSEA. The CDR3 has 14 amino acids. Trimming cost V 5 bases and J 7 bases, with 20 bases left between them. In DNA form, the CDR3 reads TGCAGCGTTCGACTCCCCCGGGGCCTCGATGAAGCTTTCTTT. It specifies CSVRLPRGLDEAFF. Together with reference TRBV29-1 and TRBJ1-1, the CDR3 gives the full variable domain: SAVISQKPSRDICQRGTSLTIQCQVDSQVTMMFWYRQQPGQSLTLIATANQGSEATYESGFVIDKFPISRPNLTFSTLTVSNMSPEDSSIYLCSVRLPRGLDEAFFGQGTRLTVV.

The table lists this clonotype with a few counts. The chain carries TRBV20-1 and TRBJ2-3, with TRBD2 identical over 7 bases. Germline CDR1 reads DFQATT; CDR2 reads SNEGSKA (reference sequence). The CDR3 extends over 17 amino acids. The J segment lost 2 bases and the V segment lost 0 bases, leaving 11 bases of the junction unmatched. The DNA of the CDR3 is TGCAGTGCTAGAGATAATGGACGGCGGGGGATCACAGATACGCAGTATTTT. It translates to CSARDNGRRGITDTQYF.

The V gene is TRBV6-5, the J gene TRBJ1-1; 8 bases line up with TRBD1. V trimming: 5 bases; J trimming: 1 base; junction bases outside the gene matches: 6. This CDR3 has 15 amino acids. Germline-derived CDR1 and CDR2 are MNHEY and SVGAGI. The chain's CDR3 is CASSVSGTGNTEAFF. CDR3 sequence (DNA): TGTGCCAGCAGTGTCTCCGGGACAGGGAACACTGAAGCTTTCTTT.

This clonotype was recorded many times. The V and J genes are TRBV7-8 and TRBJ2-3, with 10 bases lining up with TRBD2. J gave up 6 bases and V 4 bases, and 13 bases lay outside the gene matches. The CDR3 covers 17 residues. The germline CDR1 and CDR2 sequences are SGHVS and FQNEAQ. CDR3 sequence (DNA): TGTGCCAGCAGCTCAGAGCCTAGCGGGGGCTACCCGGATACGCAGTATTTT. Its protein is CASSSEPSGGYPDTQYF.

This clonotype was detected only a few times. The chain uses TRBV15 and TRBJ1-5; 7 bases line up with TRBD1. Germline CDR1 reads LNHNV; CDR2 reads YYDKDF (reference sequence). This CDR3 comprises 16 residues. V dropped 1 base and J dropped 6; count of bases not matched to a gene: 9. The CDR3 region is CATSRGVLGGSQPQHF. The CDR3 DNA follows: TGTGCCACCAGCAGAGGGGTCTTAGGGGGCAGTCAGCCCCAGCATTTT.

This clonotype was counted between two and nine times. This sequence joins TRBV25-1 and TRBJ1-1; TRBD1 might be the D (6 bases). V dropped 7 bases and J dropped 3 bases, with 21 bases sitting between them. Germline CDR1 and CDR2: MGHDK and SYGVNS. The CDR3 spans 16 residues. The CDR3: CASTEGGEGLHTEAFF. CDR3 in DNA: TGTGCCAGCACCGAGGGGGGGGAAGGGCTTCACACTGAAGCTTTCTTT.

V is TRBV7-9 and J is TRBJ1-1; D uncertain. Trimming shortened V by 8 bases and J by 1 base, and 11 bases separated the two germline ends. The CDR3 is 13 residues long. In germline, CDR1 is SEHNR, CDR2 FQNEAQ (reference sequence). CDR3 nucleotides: TGTGCCAGCCGGATTCGGGGGAACACTGAAGCTTTCTTT. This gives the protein CASRIRGNTEAFF.

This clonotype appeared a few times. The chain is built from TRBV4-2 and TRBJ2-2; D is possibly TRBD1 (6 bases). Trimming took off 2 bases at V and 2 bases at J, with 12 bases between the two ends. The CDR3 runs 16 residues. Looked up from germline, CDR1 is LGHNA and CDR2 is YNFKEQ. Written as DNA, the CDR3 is TGTGCCAGCAGCCAAAGACCGGGGACAAACACCGGGGAGCTGTTTTTT. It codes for CASSQRPGTNTGELFF.

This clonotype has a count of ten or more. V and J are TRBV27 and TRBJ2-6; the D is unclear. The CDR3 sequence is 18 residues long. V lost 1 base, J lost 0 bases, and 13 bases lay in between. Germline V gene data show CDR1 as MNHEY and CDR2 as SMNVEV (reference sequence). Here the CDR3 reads CASSLYAPVSSGANVLTF. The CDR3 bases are TGTGCCAGCAGTTTATATGCGCCAGTTTCCTCTGGGGCCAACGTCCTGACTTTC.

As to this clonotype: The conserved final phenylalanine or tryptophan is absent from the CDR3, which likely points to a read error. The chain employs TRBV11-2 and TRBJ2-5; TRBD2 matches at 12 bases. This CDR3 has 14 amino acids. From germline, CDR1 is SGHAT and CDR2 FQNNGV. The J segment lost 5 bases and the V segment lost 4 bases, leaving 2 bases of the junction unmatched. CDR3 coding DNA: TGTGCCAGCAGCTGGACTAGCGGGGATGAGACCCAGTACATC. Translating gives CASSWTSGDETQYI.

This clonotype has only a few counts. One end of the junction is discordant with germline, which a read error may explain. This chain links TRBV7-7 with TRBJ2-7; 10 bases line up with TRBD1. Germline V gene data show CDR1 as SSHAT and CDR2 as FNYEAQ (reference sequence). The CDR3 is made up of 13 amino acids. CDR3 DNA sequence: TGTGCTAGCAGCCCCGGACAGGGGGACGAGCAGTACTTC. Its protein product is CASSPGQGDEQYF.

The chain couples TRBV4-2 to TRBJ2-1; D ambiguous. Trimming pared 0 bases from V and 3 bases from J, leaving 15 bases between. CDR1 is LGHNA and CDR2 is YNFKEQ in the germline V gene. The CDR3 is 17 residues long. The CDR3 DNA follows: TGTGCCAGCAGCCAAGATCCTCAGCCACTTAACTACAATGAGCAGTTCTTC. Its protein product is CASSQDPQPLNYNEQFF.

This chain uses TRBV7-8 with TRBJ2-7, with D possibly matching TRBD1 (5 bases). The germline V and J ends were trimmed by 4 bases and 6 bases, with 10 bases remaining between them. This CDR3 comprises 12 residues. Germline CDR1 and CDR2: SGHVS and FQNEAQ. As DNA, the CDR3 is TGTGCCAGCAGCTCCACAGGAATCGAGCAGTACTTC. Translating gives CASSSTGIEQYF.

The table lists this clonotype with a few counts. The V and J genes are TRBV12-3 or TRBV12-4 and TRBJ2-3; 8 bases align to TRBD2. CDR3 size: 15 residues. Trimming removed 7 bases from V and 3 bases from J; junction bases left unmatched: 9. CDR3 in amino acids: CASIQAGEGTDTQYF. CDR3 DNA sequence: TGTGCCAGCATCCAAGCGGGAGAAGGGACAGATACGCAGTATTTT.

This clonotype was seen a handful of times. In nucleotides, the CDR3 is TGTGCCACCTCTAAGCCGACGAGCTCCTACAATGAGCAGTTCTTC. Translating gives CATSKPTSSYNEQFF. This chain uses TRBV24-1 with TRBJ2-1; D not certain. This CDR3 is built from 15 residues. The V gene lost 9 bases and the J gene lost 0 bases, with 14 bases spanning the gap. Per germline, CDR1 KGHDR and CDR2 SFDVKD.

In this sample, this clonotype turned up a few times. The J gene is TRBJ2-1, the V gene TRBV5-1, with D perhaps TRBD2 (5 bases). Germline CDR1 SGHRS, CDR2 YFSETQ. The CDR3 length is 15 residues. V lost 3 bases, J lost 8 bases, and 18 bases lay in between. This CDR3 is CASSSGTAVGDEQFF. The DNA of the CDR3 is TGCGCCAGCAGCTCCGGAACAGCGGTAGGAGATGAGCAGTTCTTC. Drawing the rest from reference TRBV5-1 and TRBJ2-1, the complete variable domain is KAGVTQTPRYLIKTRGQQVTLSCSPISGHRSVSWYQQTPGQGLQFLFEYFSETQRNKGNFPGRFSGRQFSNSRSEMNVSTLELGDSALYLCASSSGTAVGDEQFFGPGTRLTVL.

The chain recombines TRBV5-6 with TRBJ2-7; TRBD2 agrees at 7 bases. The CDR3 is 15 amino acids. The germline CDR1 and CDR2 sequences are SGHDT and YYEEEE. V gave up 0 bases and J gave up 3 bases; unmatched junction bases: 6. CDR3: CASSLARERVYEQYF. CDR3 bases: TGTGCCAGCAGCTTGGCGCGGGAGAGAGTCTACGAGCAGTACTTC.

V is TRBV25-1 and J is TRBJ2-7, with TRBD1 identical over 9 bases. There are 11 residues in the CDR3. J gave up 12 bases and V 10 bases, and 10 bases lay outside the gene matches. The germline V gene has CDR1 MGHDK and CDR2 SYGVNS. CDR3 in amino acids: CATETGGESYF. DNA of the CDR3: TGTGCCACCGAGACAGGGGGTGAATCGTACTTC.

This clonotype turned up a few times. The CDR3 loop is CASSLSTDYGYTF. CDR3 DNA: TGTGCCAGCAGCTTATCGACAGACTATGGCTACACCTTC. The rearrangement links TRBV7-9 to TRBJ1-2, with D tentatively TRBD1 (5 bases). V was pared by 2 bases and J by 3 bases, with 7 bases between. This CDR3 contains 13 residues. Germline V gene sequence: CDR1 SEHNR, CDR2 FQNEAQ (reference sequence).